Listed below are T cell receptor beta chains from one sample, sequenced in a study of blood T cell repertoires in COVID-19. Sequencing used immunoSEQ multiplex PCR; TCRdb keeps in-frame clones, though not all of them. The sample holds over 150,000 clones, 88% seen once. The sequencing input was peripheral blood. All receptors come from a man aged 50-60 years who had recovered from COVID-19. CDR3s include the opening cysteine and the closing phenylalanine or tryptophan. Each record gives: J gene, V gene, CDR3 protein.

>TRBJ1-5|TRBV7-3
CASSWRRVQPQHF
>TRBJ2-1|TRBV6-6
CASRELAGGPSEQFF
>TRBJ2-7|TRBV19
CASSGQSYEQYF
>TRBJ1-5|TRBV27
CASSTDRGQPQHF
>TRBJ2-7|TRBV19
CASSIRLALSSYEQYF
>TRBJ1-1|TRBV5-3
CARSLVTGVNTEAFF
>TRBJ2-1|TRBV15
CATSRATLEQFF
>TRBJ2-5|TRBV24-1
CATSDRGVQETQYF
>TRBJ2-7|TRBV5-1
CASGEGVAGYEQYF
>TRBJ1-2|TRBV29-1
CSVESGAGYTF
>TRBJ1-1|TRBV27
CASSFQAGMNTEAFF
>TRBJ1-1|TRBV28
CASSSRQGRAFF
>TRBJ2-7|TRBV6-6
CASSRTSGREPYEQYF
>TRBJ2-5|TRBV18
CASSPGLRQETQYF
>TRBJ2-3|TRBV5-1
CASSLGPGQGTDTQYF
>TRBJ1-2|TRBV11-2
CASSLVGAAAGGYTF
>TRBJ1-1|TRBV6-4
CASIGGGDEAFF
>TRBJ2-1|TRBV6-5
CASSPQAGGRGEQFF
>TRBJ1-2|TRBV5-6
CASQLLTGGYSYTF
>TRBJ2-7|TRBV5-1
CASSPGLSRHEQYF
>TRBJ2-7|TRBV11-2
CASSLVSSGVWAHEQYF
>TRBJ1-6|TRBV30
CAWRRVGNSPLHF
>TRBJ1-5|TRBV6-2/TRBV6-3
CASSQAATGQGYSNQPQHF
>TRBJ2-1|TRBV19
CASSILSGSSYNEQFF
>TRBJ2-5|TRBV29-1
CSVEGRGVGETQYF
>TRBJ1-1|TRBV25-1
CASSSRGGLNTEAFF
>TRBJ2-3|TRBV12-3/TRBV12-4
CASSPGQGRAQYF
>TRBJ2-7|TRBV18
CASSRGKSYEQYF
>TRBJ2-5|TRBV5-6
CASSLWTASQETQYF
>TRBJ2-3|TRBV3-1/TRBV3-2
CASSRGRGDFGASSTDTQYF
>TRBJ2-3|TRBV19
CASSPLAGGLTDTQYF
>TRBJ2-5|TRBV9
CASSVEGTSGGRTQYF
>TRBJ2-7|TRBV5-4
CASSEEGRYEQYF
>TRBJ2-1|TRBV23-1
CASSHRGQGGGNEQFF
>TRBJ1-3|TRBV7-2
CASSLMGGRGNTIYF
>TRBJ2-3|TRBV6-2/TRBV6-3
CASSPGTGSRTDTQYF
>TRBJ2-7|TRBV11-1
CASSLGSGAIYEQYF
>TRBJ2-1|TRBV6-2/TRBV6-3
CASSRQGSNEQFF
>TRBJ1-6|TRBV27
CASSLAGNNSPLHF
>TRBJ2-7|TRBV2
CASSEEGATHEQYF
>TRBJ1-1|TRBV6-2/TRBV6-3
CASSSSDRGLVGNTEAFF
>TRBJ2-1|TRBV29-1
CSGRPLSGGTYNEQFF
>TRBJ1-6|TRBV7-6
CASSLAAGVNSPLHF
>TRBJ2-7|TRBV7-2
CASSRSDYEQYF
>TRBJ2-1|TRBV10-3
CAIRLAAYNEQFF